These 20 T cell receptor beta chains came from one sample sequenced in a study of regulatory T cells in long-lasting Graves disease. Time point meaning: newly diagnosed GD, antithyroid drugs for less than 3 months. With RNA extracted from PBMCs as input, the TCR library was made. Assembly of TCR beta libraries relied on iRepertoire HTBI primers together with Arm-PCR of CDR3 regions. TCRdb reanalysed the multiplex PCR reads using MiXCR and keeps one entry per CDR3 protein. The sample consists of around 320,000 distinct CDR3 sequences, roughly a sixth of them appearing once. These data also formed part of another study, on T cells in Graves' hyperthyroidism and ophthalmopathy.

Material: peripheral blood mononuclear cells (PBMCs), obtained at new diagnosis, from a patient treated with antithyroid drugs. The source of these receptors is a man aged 35-49 years with Graves disease.

This clonotype was observed at least ten times. The J gene is TRBJ1-5, the V gene TRBV18; D possibly corresponds to TRBD1 (6 bases). The CDR3 runs 15 residues. Germline V gene lookup returns CDR1 KGHSH and CDR2 LQKENI. V was trimmed by 3 bases and J by 3 bases, leaving 12 bases between them. The CDR3 DNA sequence: TGTGCCAGCTCACCCCAACAGGGAACCAATCAGCCCCAGCATTTT. Translated: CASSPQQGTNQPQHF.

The chain joins TRBV2 to TRBJ2-7, with TRBD2 matching over 9 bases. Looked up from germline, CDR1 is SNHLY and CDR2 is FYNNEI. CDR3 length: 15 amino acids. Germline trimming cut 4 bases from V and 4 bases from J; bases unmatched to any gene: 8. The CDR3 coding sequence is TGTGCCAGCAGTGGGGGTAGCGGGAGTCGGTACGAGCAGTACTTC. This codes for CASSGGSGSRYEQYF.

The table lists this clonotype with many counts. V gene TRBV6-1 combines with J gene TRBJ2-5, with 9 bases aligning to TRBD1. Germline V gene lookup returns CDR1 MNHNS and CDR2 SASEGT. This CDR3 region has 15 residues. Trimming removed 7 bases from V and 2 bases from J; junction bases left unmatched: 8. The CDR3 coding sequence is TGTGCCAGCAACCAACACAGGGGGCTACAAGAGACCCAGTACTTC. Translation: CASNQHRGLQETQYF.

This clonotype was observed many times. The V and J genes are TRBV5-1 and TRBJ1-2; a possible D gene is TRBD1 (5 bases). With 4 bases removed from V and 4 bases from J, the gap between germline ends came to 11 bases. In germline, CDR1 is SGHRS, CDR2 YFSETQ. The CDR3 is 13 residues long. Written as DNA, the CDR3 is TGCGCCAGCAGCCAGGGACCGAGCTATGGCTACACCTTC. Translated, it gives CASSQGPSYGYTF. Filled out from reference TRBV5-1 and TRBJ1-2, the complete variable domain reads KAGVTQTPRYLIKTRGQQVTLSCSPISGHRSVSWYQQTPGQGLQFLFEYFSETQRNKGNFPGRFSGRQFSNSRSEMNVSTLELGDSALYLCASSQGPSYGYTFGSGTRLTVV.

Ten or more counts support this clonotype. The chain couples TRBV2 to TRBJ1-1, with D hard to call. The CDR3 totals 13 residues. Deletions cut 7 bases from V and 1 base from J, with 10 bases between. In germline, CDR1 is SNHLY, CDR2 FYNNEI. The CDR3 nucleotides are TGTGCCAGCAATGGTCAGAAGAACACTGAAGCTTTCTTT. This encodes CASNGQKNTEAFF.

This clonotype was observed a handful of times. This chain links TRBV7-3 with TRBJ2-3; D is possibly TRBD2 (6 bases). Germline V gives CDR1 SGHTA, CDR2 FQGTGA. V was clipped by 4 bases and J by 5 bases, with 7 bases between them. This CDR3 has 12 amino acids. The CDR3 DNA follows: TGTGCCAGCAGCTCCGGGAGAGATACGCAGTATTTT. Amino acid sequence: CASSSGRDTQYF.

The chain couples TRBV24-1 to TRBJ2-7, with 10 nucleotides matching TRBD1. V shed 7 bases and J 6 bases; nucleotides not matched to a gene: 5. Germline assignment: CDR1 KGHDR and CDR2 SFDVKD. This CDR3 is built from 13 residues. CDR3 region: CATRGTGDGEQYF. In DNA form, the CDR3 reads TGTGCCACCAGAGGGACAGGGGATGGCGAGCAGTACTTC.

This clonotype showed up many times. The rearrangement links TRBV6-2 or TRBV6-3 to TRBJ2-7, with D hard to call. The CDR3 length is 16 residues. Germline lookup yields CDR1 MNHEY and CDR2 SVGEGT. The V end lost 2 bases, the J end lost 5 bases, and 19 bases lay between the germline ends. The CDR3 DNA reads as TGTGCCAGCAGTTACACCCAATCCCGATACGACGACGAGCAGTACTTC. Translation gives CASSYTQSRYDDEQYF.

This clonotype was observed many times. The chain links TRBV5-1 to TRBJ2-6; D remains unclear. The CDR3 extends over 14 amino acids. The V gene lost 0 bases and the J gene lost 4 bases, with 5 bases spanning the gap. Germline lookup yields CDR1 SGHRS and CDR2 YFSETQ. The CDR3 reads CASSLDPGANVLTF. In nucleotides, the CDR3 is TGCGCCAGCAGCTTGGACCCCGGGGCCAACGTCCTGACTTTC.

The chain carries TRBV3-1 and TRBJ1-2, with TRBD1 matching over 7 bases. The germline gives CDR1 LGHDT, CDR2 YNNKEL (reference sequence). This CDR3 is 13 amino acids long. Trimming at V came to 4 bases and at J to 5 bases, leaving 4 bases not matched to a gene. The CDR3 nucleotides read TGTGCCAGCAGCCCCGGACAGGAATATGGCTACACCTTC. Amino acid sequence: CASSPGQEYGYTF.

The chain employs TRBV12-5 and TRBJ2-7, with D uncertain. In germline, CDR1 is LGHNT, CDR2 FRNRAP. Deletions cut 0 bases from V and 3 bases from J, with 24 bases between. The CDR3 covers 19 residues. The CDR3 is CASGLVIQLVGGGNYEQYF. The CDR3 DNA reads TGTGCTAGTGGTTTGGTAATTCAGTTAGTCGGCGGTGGGAACTACGAGCAGTACTTC.

At least ten counts were recorded for this clonotype. The CDR3 reads CASSLPMGPEDRYF. CDR3 in DNA: TGTGCCAGCAGCCTGCCGATGGGCCCAGAAGACCGGTACTTC. This chain connects TRBV7-2 to TRBJ2-5; no reliable D call. Trimming took 5 bases from V and 13 from J, leaving 23 bases between them. CDR3 length equals 14 residues. CDR1 is SGHTA and CDR2 is FQGNSA in the germline V gene.

This clonotype came up a few times. CDR3 in amino acids: CASQRGGRGETQYF. CDR3 nucleotide sequence: TGTGCCAGCCAGCGCGGCGGGCGGGGCGAGACCCAGTACTTC. The chain recombines TRBV12-3 or TRBV12-4 with TRBJ2-5, with TRBD2 as a possible D gene (6 bases). The V and J ends lost 8 bases and 5 bases respectively, with 18 bases between them. CDR3 length: 14 amino acids.

In this sample, this clonotype turned up a few times. The rearrangement uses TRBV2 and TRBJ2-7; D might be TRBD2 (5 bases). The CDR3 totals 12 residues. The germline V gene encodes CDR1 SNHLY and CDR2 FYNNEI. The V end lost 8 bases, the J end lost 5 bases, and 13 bases lay between the germline ends. This chain's CDR3 is CASRGARNEQYF. In DNA form, the CDR3 reads TGTGCCAGCCGGGGAGCAAGGAACGAGCAGTACTTC. Using reference TRBV2 and TRBJ2-7 for the parts outside the CDR3, the full variable domain is EPEVTQTPSHQVTQMGQEVILRCVPISNHLYFYWYRQILGQKVEFLVSFYNNEISEKSEIFDDQFSVERPDGSNFTLKIRSTKLEDSAMYFCASRGARNEQYFGPGTRLTVT.

Note on this clonotype: A much larger clone lies a single base off, so this may be a read error. This chain uses TRBV27 with TRBJ2-1; tentative D call: TRBD2 (7 bases). CDR1 is MNHEY and CDR2 is SMNVEV in the germline V gene (reference sequence). CDR3 size: 15 residues. The CDR3 region has the DNA TGTGCCAGCAGTTTATATACAGGGAGGGACAATGGGCAGTTCTTC. Its protein product is CASSLYTGRDNGQFF.

This clonotype was counted at least ten times. The chain carries TRBV11-2 and TRBJ2-7; possibly TRBD1 for D (5 bases). The CDR3 has 14 amino acids. V was pared by 5 bases and J by 4 bases, with 15 bases between. Per germline, CDR1 SGHAT and CDR2 FQNNGV. CDR3 nucleotides: TGTGCCAGCAGCCCTCGTAGGGGCTGGTACGAGCAGTACTTC. This codes for CASSPRRGWYEQYF.

Ten or more counts support this clonotype. The rearrangement uses TRBV20-1 and TRBJ1-1; 7 nucleotides line up with TRBD1. The J segment lost 4 bases and the V segment lost 7 bases, leaving 9 bases of the junction unmatched. The CDR3 loop spans 13 amino acids. Germline CDR1 DFQATT, CDR2 SNEGSKA (reference sequence). CDR3 nucleotide sequence: TGCAGTGGCCGGCAGGGGGGACGCACTGAAGCTTTCTTT. Encoded protein: CSGRQGGRTEAFF.

This clonotype has a count of ten or more. The rearrangement links TRBV2 to TRBJ2-7; TRBD2 aligns across 9 bases. Germline CDR1 is SNHLY and CDR2 is FYNNEI. V gave up 5 bases and J gave up 4 bases; unmatched junction bases: 9. The CDR3 is 15 residues long. This chain's CDR3 is CASSTGLATVYEQYF. CDR3 nucleotides: TGTGCCAGCAGTACTGGACTAGCGACTGTTTACGAGCAGTACTTC.

This clonotype was seen repeatedly, ten times or more. The chain is built from TRBV6-2 or TRBV6-3 and TRBJ2-7, with 10 bases that match TRBD1. This CDR3 is built from 15 residues. With V trimmed by 6 bases and J by 0 bases, 5 bases remained unmatched. Germline V gives CDR1 MNHEY, CDR2 SVGEGT. The CDR3 nucleotides are TGTGCCAGCAGAACCGGGACAGGGGACTCCTACGAGCAGTACTTC. It yields the protein CASRTGTGDSYEQYF.

This clonotype was seen repeatedly, ten times or more. This chain links TRBV2 with TRBJ2-7; TRBD2 matches at 10 bases. CDR3 length equals 15 residues. Germline assignment: CDR1 SNHLY and CDR2 FYNNEI. V was clipped by 6 bases and J by 3 bases; unmatched bases: 8. CDR3 amino acids: CASRNAAGGFYEQYF. The CDR3 DNA sequence: TGTGCCAGCAGGAATGCAGCGGGGGGGTTCTACGAGCAGTACTTC.